This T cell receptor beta chain came from a study of T-cell reconstitution after alpha-beta-depleted transplantation in children. Findings and limits, study-wide: Expanded clones from the graft, numbering several hundred, reportedly supplied alpha-beta T cells about two months after transplant. Where some patients showed high TCRbeta diversity at day 60, it came from recipient T cells and thymic progenitors that had survived. At one year after transplant, newly produced T cells mostly accounted for T-cell counts and diversity.

In germline, CDR1 is GTSNPN, CDR2 SVGIG (reference sequence). J gave up 7 bases and V 5 bases, and 14 bases lay outside the gene matches. There are 16 residues in the CDR3. A TCRbeta library incorporating unique molecular identifiers was prepared. TCRdb reprocessed the PCR reads with MiXCR, giving one entry per CDR3 protein. The sample shows more than 90,000 distinct CDR3 sequences, about a tenth of them seen only once. This clonotype was picked up a small number of times. Antigen unknown. Sequencing was performed on PBMCs, taken before TCRalphabeta/CD19-depleted stem cell transplant. This TCR derives from a boy aged 2 to 10 with acute lymphoblastic leukemia, due to receive a stem cell transplant. The chain carries TRBV30 and TRBJ2-1; TRBD2 matches 10 bases. The CDR3 nucleotides are TGTGCCTGGTGCCCTCAGAAGCGGGAGGGCCGGAATGAGCAGTTCTTC. Translating gives CAWCPQKREGRNEQFF.